This T cell receptor beta chain derives from a study of shared clonotypes between healthy human individuals. On this clone itself: Its antigen is undetermined.

CDR1 MGHDK and CDR2 SYGVNS come from the germline V gene. The CDR3 totals 15 residues. The V segment lost 3 bases and the J segment 8 bases; nucleotides outside the gene matches: 7. Overall study findings and caveats: Genetic and exposure-history diversity was limited by the few donors. Sampling used blood alone; tissue repertoires probably differ.

Each replicate PCR on the sorted subsets used about 0.2 ug DNA (around 31,000 T cell genomes). In the original workflow: Quality scores were absent from the junction-only immunoSEQ sequences, so filtering differed. Repertoires were generated with immunoSEQ multiplex PCR, while TCRdb's copy carries only in-frame clones and drops some. D and trimming come from the DNA, and the V and J calls and clone size come from that table. The sample has 2 million to 2.5 million clones, 90% to 95% seen once; the top ten hold 0.13%. V and J are TRBV25-1 and TRBJ2-1; 10 bases are a match to TRBD2. Sample: naive CD4+ T cells sorted from blood. Stated subset: CD45RA+ positively selected. The clonotype comes from a man between 18 and 29 years old in good health. CDR3 nucleotides: TGTGCCAGCAGTGATTGGGGACTAGCGATCTATGAGCAGTTCTTC. As protein: CASSDWGLAIYEQFF.